The entry below gives a single T cell receptor beta chain sequence along with its context. Antigen unknown. TCR cDNA was made by 5'RACE template switching, adding a universal primer site and UMIs. Using its own MiXCR run on the 5' RACE reads, TCRdb lists one record per CDR3 protein. In the table there are 450,000 to 550,000 distinct CDR3 sequences, 20% to 25% of which are singletons. The data originate from a study of T cells after yellow fever vaccination. Regarding the study as a whole: Post-booster samples contained most primary-vaccination clones (approximately 95% CD4, less than 90% CD8). Abundant bulk-population clonotypes could contaminate the FACS-sorted repertoires. Some clonotypes were seen in both the CD4 and the CD8 compartments. These made up a small share and likely arose from convergent recombination.

V lost 0 bases to trimming and J lost 10 bases, with 12 bases between them. Germline V gene data show CDR1 as DFQATT and CDR2 as SNEGSKA (reference sequence). The CDR3 covers 13 residues. Here the sequenced sample was PBMCs, taken approximately 20 days after the first yellow fever vaccination. The source is a man aged 18 to 35 who received the YFV17D yellow fever vaccine. This chain uses TRBV20-1 with TRBJ1-4; TRBD1 might be the D (6 bases). CDR3 nucleotides: TGCAGTGCTAGAGATTCCCCAGGGGTAAAACTGTTTTTT. It encodes CSARDSPGVKLFF.